This passage covers 18 T cell receptor beta chains from one sample sequenced in a study of radiotherapy plus CTLA-4 blockade in lung cancer. The table came from immunoSEQ multiplex PCR; TCRdb's copy has only in-frame clones and leaves some out. The sample lists 57,000 or so clones; approximately 77% were seen once. Sequenced material: peripheral blood, taken from a patient treated with radiotherapy plus ipilimumab. These receptors all come from a human donor with non-small cell lung cancer who had a complete response to radiotherapy plus ipilimumab.

The rearrangement joins TRBV7-2 to TRBJ1-4; D gene unclear. The CDR3 loop spans 12 amino acids. V shed 1 base and J shed 12 bases, with 9 bases lying between them. The germline gives CDR1 SGHTA, CDR2 FQGNSA. CDR3 DNA sequence: TGTGCCAGCAGCTTAGTCCGTAACGAACTGTTTTTT. Its protein product is CASSLVRNELFF.

This CDR3 is CASSPYGDTIYF. The CDR3 DNA is TGTGCCAGCAGCCCATATGGGGACACCATATATTTT. The chain is built from TRBV7-9 and TRBJ1-3; no clear D gene. Looked up from germline, CDR1 is SEHNR and CDR2 is FQNEAQ (reference sequence). The V end lost 5 bases, the J end lost 8 bases, and 10 bases lay between the germline ends. CDR3 length: 12 residues.

This rearrangement joins TRBV27 to TRBJ1-6; maybe TRBD1 (6 bases). This CDR3 is 13 amino acids long. V was cut by 6 bases and J by 7 bases, with 10 bases left in between. The germline V gene encodes CDR1 MNHEY and CDR2 SMNVEV (reference sequence). The DNA of the CDR3 is TGTGCCAGCAGGAACACAGGGAATTCACCCCTCCACTTT. This encodes CASRNTGNSPLHF.

The gene calls are TRBV6-5 and TRBJ1-1; weak D call: TRBD1 (6 bases). CDR3 length: 14 residues. With 4 bases removed from V and 0 bases from J, the gap between germline ends came to 9 bases. CDR1 and CDR2 from the germline V gene are MNHEY and SVGAGI. CDR3 region: CASSSDSLNTEAFF. For the CDR3, the DNA is TGTGCCAGCAGTTCGGACAGCTTGAACACTGAAGCTTTCTTT.

J is TRBJ2-1 and V is TRBV7-2; D possibly matches TRBD1 or TRBD2 (5 bases each). Looked up from germline, CDR1 is SGHTA and CDR2 is FQGNSA. This CDR3 spans 17 amino acids. Trimming shortened V by 5 bases and J by 2 bases, and 19 bases separated the two germline ends. The CDR3 sequence is CASSPAGSGPAYNEQFF. In nucleotides, the CDR3 is TGTGCCAGCAGCCCAGCAGGTTCGGGGCCAGCCTACAATGAGCAGTTCTTC.

The chain joins TRBV7-8 to TRBJ2-7; 10 positions agree with TRBD2. The CDR3 runs to 15 residues. Germline V gene sequence: CDR1 SGHVS, CDR2 FQNEAQ. The junction had 2 bases not matched to a gene; V was cut back by 1 base and J by 2 bases. The CDR3 DNA reads TGTGCCAGCAGCTTAGAAGCGGGGGGGACCTACGAGCAGTACTTC. Protein sequence: CASSLEAGGTYEQYF.

The J gene is TRBJ2-7, the V gene TRBV5-5, with TRBD1 identical over 9 bases. V was pared by 3 bases and J by 2 bases, with 6 bases of the junction left unmatched. The CDR3 length is 15 residues. Germline V CDR1 and CDR2: SGHKS, YYEKEE (reference sequence). The chain's CDR3 is CASSSGQGLPYEQYF. Written as DNA, the CDR3 is TGTGCCAGCAGCTCCGGACAGGGGCTCCCCTACGAGCAGTACTTC.

V gene TRBV6-6 combines with J gene TRBJ1-5, with D possibly being TRBD1 (6 bases). The CDR3 totals 14 residues. Trimming left V 5 bases short and J 3 bases short, with 11 bases between. Germline CDR1 is MNHNY and CDR2 is SVGAGI (reference sequence). The chain's CDR3 is CASSTGQINQPQHF. In DNA, the CDR3 is TGTGCCAGCAGTACCGGACAGATCAATCAGCCCCAGCATTTT.

The V gene is TRBV27, the J gene TRBJ2-3; the D gene could be TRBD1 or TRBD2 (6 bases each). Trimming cost V 3 bases and J 2 bases, with 15 bases left between them. Germline V CDR1 and CDR2: MNHEY, SMNVEV (reference sequence). The CDR3 is 16 residues long. This chain's CDR3 is CASSFGGGWSTDTQYF. Written as DNA, the CDR3 is TGTGCCAGCAGTTTCGGAGGGGGATGGTCCACAGATACGCAGTATTTT.

V gene TRBV4-1 combines with J gene TRBJ2-4; 12 bases agree with TRBD2. The ends lost 4 bases at V and 8 bases at J; junction bases unmatched: 9. This CDR3 is built from 16 residues. CDR1 MGHRA and CDR2 YSYEKL come from the germline V gene. The CDR3 protein is CASSLSTSGRTYIQYF. The CDR3 nucleotides read TGCGCCAGCAGCCTCTCGACTAGCGGGAGAACTTACATTCAGTACTTC.

V and J are TRBV6-1 and TRBJ1-5, with TRBD1 as a possible D gene (5 bases). Germline CDR1 reads MNHNS; CDR2 reads SASEGT. The CDR3 sequence is 14 residues long. V was shortened by 6 bases and J by 5 bases, with 14 bases between the two germline ends. This CDR3 reads CASRTGGRDQPQHF. CDR3 coding DNA: TGTGCCAGCAGGACCGGGGGACGGGATCAGCCCCAGCATTTT.

This clone appeared a few times. The J gene is TRBJ2-1, the V gene TRBV2; 7 nucleotides align to TRBD1. The trim removed 8 bases at V and 6 bases at J, leaving 10 bases unmatched. Germline V gives CDR1 SNHLY, CDR2 FYNNEI. The CDR3 length is 14 residues. The DNA for the CDR3 is TGTGCCAGCGGGGACCCGGGGACAGCCAATGAGCAGTTCTTC. Its protein product is CASGDPGTANEQFF.

This clone was picked up one time. The DNA for the CDR3 is TGTGCCAGCAGCCGCGGGAGCTCCTACAATGAGCAGTTCTTC. Its protein product is CASSRGSSYNEQFF. The chain recombines TRBV11-2 with TRBJ2-1; 7 nucleotides agree with TRBD2. The V gene end was trimmed by 5 bases and the J gene end by 0 bases; junction bases not matched to a gene: 1. Germline CDR1 reads SGHAT; CDR2 reads FQNNGV. This CDR3 comprises 14 residues. Full variable domain (missing parts from reference TRBV11-2 and TRBJ2-1): EAGVAQSPRYKIIEKRQSVAFWCNPISGHATLYWYQQILGQGPKLLIQFQNNGVVDDSQLPKDRFSAERLKGVDSTLKIQPAKLEDSAVYLCASSRGSSYNEQFFGPGTRLTVL.

In this sample, this clone turned up once. The V and J genes are TRBV11-3 and TRBJ2-7; TRBD2 is a possible D gene (6 bases). The CDR3 extends over 16 amino acids. The germline gives CDR1 SGHNT, CDR2 YENEEA. Trimming took 0 bases from V and 2 from J, leaving 14 bases between them. CDR3 in amino acids: CASSLEYGSGAYEQYV. CDR3 sequence (DNA): TGTGCCAGCAGCTTAGAGTACGGGTCGGGGGCCTACGAGCAGTACGTC.

Points on this clone: One end of the junction is discordant with germline, which a read error may explain. V gene TRBV29-1 combines with J gene TRBJ1-1; maybe TRBD1 (6 bases). Germline-derived CDR1 and CDR2 are SQVTM and ANQGSEA. CDR3 size: 16 residues. The CDR3 nucleotides are TGCCGCGTTGGGGGGCGGTACGGGGGGGAGGACACTGAAGCTTTCTTT. Translation gives CRVGGRYGGEDTEAFF.

V and J are TRBV2 and TRBJ2-2, with D perhaps TRBD2 (5 bases). The CDR3 loop spans 14 amino acids. V lost 5 bases, J lost 5 bases, and 12 bases lay in between. CDR1 and CDR2 (germline): SNHLY, FYNNEI. The CDR3 DNA is TGTGCCAGCAGTCGGCTAGAGGGAACCGGGGAGCTGTTTTTT. The encoded protein is CASSRLEGTGELFF.

The CDR3 here is CASGSGGAGTGELFF. DNA of the CDR3: TGCGCCAGCGGTTCCGGGGGGGCCGGTACCGGGGAGCTGTTTTTT. The chain employs TRBV10-1 and TRBJ2-2, with 8 bases aligning to TRBD2. The J segment lost 5 bases and the V segment lost 8 bases, leaving 10 bases of the junction unmatched. Germline V gene lookup returns CDR1 WNHNN and CDR2 SYGVQD (reference sequence). The CDR3 covers 15 residues.

The rearrangement uses TRBV7-9 and TRBJ1-1, with 8 bases aligning to TRBD1. Germline V gives CDR1 SEHNR, CDR2 FQNEAQ (reference sequence). The CDR3 is 16 residues long. Trimming cost V 5 bases and J 1 base; bases outside gene matches: 9. CDR3 loop: CASSPETGGKNTEAFF. Written as DNA, the CDR3 is TGTGCCAGCAGCCCCGAAACAGGGGGTAAGAACACTGAAGCTTTCTTT.